This T cell receptor beta chain is drawn from a study of control samples from healthy donors and cancer patients. V lost 0 bases, J lost 8 bases, and 11 bases stayed unmatched. The CDR3 has 16 amino acids. Germline V gives CDR1 WNHNN, CDR2 SYGVQD (reference sequence). This clone was counted once. Method: immunoSEQ multiplex PCR; TCRdb's copy keeps in-frame clones and lacks some. The sample shows 120,000 or so clones, approximately 92% of them seen only once. The rearrangement uses TRBV10-1 and TRBJ2-3; 7 nucleotides line up with TRBD2. Sequenced sample: blood. The sequence was collected from a man aged 18-30 years in good health. The CDR3 DNA is TGCGCCAGCAGTGAGTCGACGAGCGGGGCGGGGGTTACGCAGTATTTT. Translating it yields CASSESTSGAGVTQYF.